Listed below are T cell receptor beta chains from one sample, sequenced in a study of CD8 T cells in ankylosing spondylitis. TCRdb called the 5' RACE reads again in MiXCR, with one record for every CDR3 protein. The top ten clones hold under 4.5% of a sample with 450,000 to 550,000 distinct CDR3 sequences, roughly 5.3% of them seen once. What was sequenced was blood, either unsorted or a sorted T cell fraction (not recorded which). The receptors shown here come from a male donor with ankylosing spondylitis. Both conserved end residues are part of each CDR3.

v_call: TRBV4-3; cdr3_aa: CASGTELTGQGTDTQYF
v_call: TRBV7-2; cdr3_aa: CASSSRVGRNEQFF
v_call: TRBV25-1; cdr3_aa: CASSERLGLRGQETQYF
v_call: TRBV12-3/TRBV12-4; cdr3_aa: CASNPRGYTIYF
v_call: TRBV10-2; cdr3_aa: CASSETGMMGESEAFF
v_call: TRBV7-2; cdr3_aa: CASSPALYEQYF
v_call: TRBV12-3/TRBV12-4; cdr3_aa: CASSPGRRWVKSYTF
v_call: TRBV5-6; cdr3_aa: CASSLSGHGNTEAFF
v_call: TRBV5-6; cdr3_aa: CASSLVGQHQPQHF
v_call: TRBV29-1; cdr3_aa: CSVGGQPGTYEQYF
v_call: TRBV5-1; cdr3_aa: CASSFMALTNTGELFF
v_call: TRBV10-1; cdr3_aa: CASSESGGRERNQPQHF
v_call: TRBV28; cdr3_aa: CASQDRGLYGYTF
v_call: TRBV4-2; cdr3_aa: CASSQGLVGDEQFF
v_call: TRBV4-2; cdr3_aa: CASSQVTQRVGYTF
v_call: TRBV5-5; cdr3_aa: CASSLTGPGNTIYF
v_call: TRBV7-7; cdr3_aa: CASSLIGGRPNTGELFF
v_call: TRBV12-3/TRBV12-4; cdr3_aa: CASSQTGAKNIQYF